This section outlines one T cell receptor (beta chain) sequence together with its context. No antigen is known for it. No per-base quality is available; no much larger clone lies one base away. The record originates from a study of T cell responses to AZD1222 COVID-19 vaccine listed by TCRdb under 2021. With regard to the full study: Because spike-specific TCR depth and breadth did not differ between the two schedules, AZD1222 recipients who got a second dose at roughly 4 weeks were pooled with those who got a second dose at roughly 12 weeks. TCR sequencing was performed for fewer than 250 trial participants, of whom about 200 were given two doses of AZD1222 and roughly 25 were given two doses of MenACWY control vaccine. Trial participants were enrolled into age subgroups of 18-55, 56-69 and 70-plus years, which contained about 150, 27 and 61 TCR-sequenced participants, respectively.

The full study reports these points: Reportedly, close to half of the unique spike-specific TCRs recognized epitopes lying outside the regions that are mutated in the B.1.351 and B.1.1.7 variants. Because no samples from the day 14 peak response were available, repertoires could be characterized only after the peak T cell response. Only five to seven AZD1222 recipients were SARS-CoV-2 seropositive at baseline, limiting conclusions about previously exposed vaccinees. The 56-69-year group was small, and its depth increase did not reach significance, likely because of low power. Most participants were white British and females outnumbered males, and the authors suggested that clonal diversity may have been underestimated. A significant rise in spike-specific TCR breadth and depth was observed after two AZD1222 doses relative to day 0 and relative to MenACWY recipients. The whole spike protein was spanned by vaccine-associated CD4 TCRs, and dominant responses were seen in regions 160-218 and 743-854.

A distance of 6 bases separates the germline ends of V and J, which lose 6 bases and 1 base respectively. In the germline V gene, CDR1 corresponds to SNHLY and CDR2 to FYNNEI. Inclusive of the bounding cysteine and phenylalanine, the CDR3 is 13 residues long. Of all the DNA, just the CDR3 is kept, 39 bases in frame from base 1. The time point tag for this specimen amounts to: baseline before first vaccination. Samples from vaccinated people were obtained from the UK trials COV001 and COV002, which included a single-blind randomized controlled phase 2/3 trial of AZD1222 (ChAdOx1 nCoV-19) in healthy adults. Trial participant PBMC samples were collected at day 0 and day 28 after the second dose for TCRbeta chain sequencing. The CDR3 regions of human TCRbeta chains were analyzed by immunosequencing. The paper's data handling went like this. Repertoire TCRs were checked for matches against a reference library of SARS-CoV-2-specific TCRs that had been generated using the MIRA antigen-specificity platform. Breadth was defined as the fraction of unique TCRs that were SARS-CoV-2-associated. Depth was defined as the fraction of total T cells that were SARS-CoV-2-associated. Using the MIRA data, each spike-specific TCR was mapped to the spike region that the TCR reacts to and placed in a CD4 or CD8 class. Log10-transformed breadth and depth values were compared by one-way ANOVA with Sidak's multiple comparisons tests. TCRdb holds this immuneACCESS table with in-frame rearrangements only. Some clones are missing; in checked studies, unresolved V genes explain under half, and the rest has no known cause. The V and J calls and clone size were taken over from that table, and D and trimming were inferred from the DNA. Across this sample there are 95,000 to 150,000 clones, with around 89% seen only once. Over 3% of the sample is in the top ten clones.

This receptor was identified in an adult in good health. The source was peripheral blood, collected on day 0 of AZD1222 vaccination. This receptor chain uses TRBV2 and TRBJ2-2; confidence is insufficient to name the D gene. The bases read TGTGCCAGCAGCGCCTTGAACACCGGGGAGCTGTTTTTT. The translation is CASSALNTGELFF.